This T cell receptor beta chain was recorded in a study of Ad26.COV2.S vaccination and SARS-CoV-2 variants. Germline V gene data show CDR1 as LGHDT and CDR2 as YNNKEL (reference sequence). This CDR3 has 16 residues. Germline trimming cut 2 bases from V and 4 bases from J; bases unmatched to any gene: 6. Noted treatment: around 19 received Ad26.COV2.S at low or high dose, single or two shots; five or six received placebo; per-sample allocation not given. Collection of samples fell on day 63 after the first vaccine or placebo injection. Generated by immunoSEQ multiplex PCR, the TCRdb table keeps only in-frame clones and is missing some. The sample includes hundreds of thousands of clones, around nine tenths of them seen just once.

This receptor was obtained from a person aged 18 to 65 who received the Ad26.COV2.S COVID-19 vaccine or a placebo. The chain joins TRBV3-1 (or the pseudogene TRBV3-2) to TRBJ2-4; 9 bases line up with TRBD1. The starting material was peripheral blood, obtained in a trial of Ad26.COV2.S vaccine versus placebo. The CDR3 loop reads CASSQFIGTGKNIQYF. CDR3 bases: TGTGCCAGCAGCCAATTTATCGGGACAGGGAAAAACATTCAGTACTTC.